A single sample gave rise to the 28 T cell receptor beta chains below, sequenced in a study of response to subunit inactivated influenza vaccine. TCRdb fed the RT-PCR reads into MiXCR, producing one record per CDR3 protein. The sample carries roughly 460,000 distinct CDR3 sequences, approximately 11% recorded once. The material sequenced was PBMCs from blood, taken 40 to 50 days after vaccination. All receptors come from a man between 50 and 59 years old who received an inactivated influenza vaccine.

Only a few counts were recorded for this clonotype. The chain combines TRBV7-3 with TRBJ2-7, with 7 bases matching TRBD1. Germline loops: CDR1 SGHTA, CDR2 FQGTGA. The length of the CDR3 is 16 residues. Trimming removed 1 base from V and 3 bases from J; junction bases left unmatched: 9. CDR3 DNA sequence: TGTGCCAGCAGCTTAATTCGTATGACAGGGAGCTACGAGCAGTACTTC. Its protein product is CASSLIRMTGSYEQYF.

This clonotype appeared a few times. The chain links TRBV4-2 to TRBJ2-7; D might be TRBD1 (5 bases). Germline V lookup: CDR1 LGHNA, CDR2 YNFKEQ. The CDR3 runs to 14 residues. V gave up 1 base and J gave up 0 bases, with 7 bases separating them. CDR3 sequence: CASSQGTNSYEQYF. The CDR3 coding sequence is TGTGCCAGCAGCCAAGGGACAAACTCCTACGAGCAGTACTTC.

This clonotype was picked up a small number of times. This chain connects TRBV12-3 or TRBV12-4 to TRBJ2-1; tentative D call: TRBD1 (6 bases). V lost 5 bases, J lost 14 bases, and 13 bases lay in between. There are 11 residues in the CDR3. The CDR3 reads CASSATGFKFF. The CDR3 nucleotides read TGTGCCAGCAGTGCAACAGGGTTCAAGTTCTTC.

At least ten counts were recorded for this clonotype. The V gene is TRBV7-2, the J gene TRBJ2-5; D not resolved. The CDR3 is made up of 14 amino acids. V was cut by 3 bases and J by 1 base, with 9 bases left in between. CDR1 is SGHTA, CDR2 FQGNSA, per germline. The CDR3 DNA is TGTGCCAGCAGCTTCCTCACCAGCCAAGAGACCCAGTACTTC. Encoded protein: CASSFLTSQETQYF.

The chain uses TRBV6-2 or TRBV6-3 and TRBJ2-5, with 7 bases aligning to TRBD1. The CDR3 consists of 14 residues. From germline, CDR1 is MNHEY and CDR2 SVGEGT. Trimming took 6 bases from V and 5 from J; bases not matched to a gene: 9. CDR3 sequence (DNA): TGTGCCAGCAGAGAACACAGGGGTAGCGAGACCCAGTACTTC. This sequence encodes CASREHRGSETQYF.

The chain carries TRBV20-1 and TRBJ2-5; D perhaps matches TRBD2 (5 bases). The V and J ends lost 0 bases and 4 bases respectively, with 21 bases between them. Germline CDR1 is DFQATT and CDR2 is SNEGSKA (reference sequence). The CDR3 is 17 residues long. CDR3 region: CSARDFRDLSYGETQYF. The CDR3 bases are TGCAGTGCTAGAGATTTTCGGGATCTATCCTACGGAGAGACCCAGTACTTC.

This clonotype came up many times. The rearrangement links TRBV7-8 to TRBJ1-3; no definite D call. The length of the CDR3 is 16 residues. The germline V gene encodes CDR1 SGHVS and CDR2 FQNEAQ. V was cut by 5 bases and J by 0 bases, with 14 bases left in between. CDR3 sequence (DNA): TGTGCCAGCAGCCAGTACACACGCGTCTCTGGAAACACCATATATTTT. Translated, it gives CASSQYTRVSGNTIYF. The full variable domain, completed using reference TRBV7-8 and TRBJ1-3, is GAGVSQSPRYKVAKRGQDVALRCDPISGHVSLFWYQQALGQGPEFLTYFQNEAQLDKSGLPSDRFFAERPEGSVSTLKIQRTQQEDSAVYLCASSQYTRVSGNTIYFGEGSWLTVV.

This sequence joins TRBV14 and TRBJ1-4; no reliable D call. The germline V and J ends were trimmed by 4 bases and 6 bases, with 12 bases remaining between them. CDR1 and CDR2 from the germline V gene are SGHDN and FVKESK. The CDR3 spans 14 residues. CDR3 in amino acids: CASSPRVSDEKLFF. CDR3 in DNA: TGTGCCAGCAGCCCCCGTGTGTCTGATGAAAAACTGTTTTTT.

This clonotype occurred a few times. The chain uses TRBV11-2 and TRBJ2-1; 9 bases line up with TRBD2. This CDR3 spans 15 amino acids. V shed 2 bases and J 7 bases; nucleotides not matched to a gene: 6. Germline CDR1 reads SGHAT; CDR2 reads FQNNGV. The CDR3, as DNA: TGTGCCAGCAGCTTAAGGCGGGGGGGCCCAAATGAGCAGTTCTTC. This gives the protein CASSLRRGGPNEQFF.

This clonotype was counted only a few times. CDR3 in DNA: TGTGCCAGCAGTTTAGCGGACAGGGGTTCAGATACGCAGTATTTT. Amino acid sequence: CASSLADRGSDTQYF. The chain is built from TRBV12-3 or TRBV12-4 and TRBJ2-3; 9 bases agree with TRBD1. The CDR3 has 15 amino acids. V shed 0 bases, J shed 4 bases, and the junction held 2 bases outside the gene matches.

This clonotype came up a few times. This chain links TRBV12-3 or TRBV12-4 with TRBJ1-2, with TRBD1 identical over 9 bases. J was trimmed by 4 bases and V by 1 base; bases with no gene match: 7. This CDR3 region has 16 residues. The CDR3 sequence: CASSLGSTGGFYGYTF. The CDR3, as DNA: TGTGCCAGCAGTTTAGGATCGACAGGGGGTTTCTATGGCTACACCTTC.

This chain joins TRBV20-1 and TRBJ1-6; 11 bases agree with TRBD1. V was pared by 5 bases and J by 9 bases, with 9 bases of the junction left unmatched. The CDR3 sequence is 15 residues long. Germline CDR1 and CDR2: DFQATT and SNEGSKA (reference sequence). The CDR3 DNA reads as TGCAGTGCTCATCGGGGGGGACAGGGGGGTTCACCCCTCCACTTT. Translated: CSAHRGGQGGSPLHF.

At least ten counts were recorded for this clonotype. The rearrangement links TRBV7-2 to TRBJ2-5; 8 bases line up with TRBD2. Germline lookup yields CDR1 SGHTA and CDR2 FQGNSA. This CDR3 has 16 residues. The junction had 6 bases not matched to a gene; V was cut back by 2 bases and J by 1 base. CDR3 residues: CASSLTAGASQETQYF. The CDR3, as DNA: TGTGCCAGCAGCTTAACAGCGGGAGCGTCCCAAGAGACCCAGTACTTC.

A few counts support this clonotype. Here the CDR3 reads CSAREDRGRVGEAFF. The CDR3 coding sequence is TGCAGTGCTAGAGAGGACAGGGGGCGGGTAGGTGAAGCTTTCTTT. The gene calls are TRBV20-1 and TRBJ1-1, with 11 bases identical to TRBD1. This CDR3 has 15 amino acids. Germline trimming cut 0 bases from V and 7 bases from J; bases unmatched to any gene: 7. Germline V gene data show CDR1 as DFQATT and CDR2 as SNEGSKA (reference sequence).

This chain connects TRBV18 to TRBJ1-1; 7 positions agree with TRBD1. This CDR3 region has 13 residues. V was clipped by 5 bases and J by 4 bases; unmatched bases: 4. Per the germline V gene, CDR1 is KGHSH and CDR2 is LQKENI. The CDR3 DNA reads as TGTGCCAGCTCAGCGACAGGGAGCACTGAAGCTTTCTTT. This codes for CASSATGSTEAFF.

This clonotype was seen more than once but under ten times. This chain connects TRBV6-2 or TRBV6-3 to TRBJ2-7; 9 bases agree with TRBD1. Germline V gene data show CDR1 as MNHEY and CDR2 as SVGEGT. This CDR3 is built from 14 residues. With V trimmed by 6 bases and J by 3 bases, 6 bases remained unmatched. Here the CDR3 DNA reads TGTGCCAGCAGGCTACAGGGGGCCTTCTACGAGCAGTACTTC. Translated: CASRLQGAFYEQYF.

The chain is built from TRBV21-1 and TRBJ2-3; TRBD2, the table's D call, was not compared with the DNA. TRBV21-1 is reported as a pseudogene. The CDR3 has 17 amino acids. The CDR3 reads CASSCTRTSNPRDTQYF. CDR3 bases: TGTGCCAGCAGCTGCACTCGGACTAGCAACCCCCGGGATACGCAGTATTTT.

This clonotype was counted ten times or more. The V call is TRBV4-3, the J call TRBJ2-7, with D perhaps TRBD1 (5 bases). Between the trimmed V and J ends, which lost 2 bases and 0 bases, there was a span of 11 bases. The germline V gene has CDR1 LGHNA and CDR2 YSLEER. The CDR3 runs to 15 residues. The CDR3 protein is CASSQSTRVSYEQYF. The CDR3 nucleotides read TGCGCCAGCAGCCAATCTACCAGGGTCTCCTACGAGCAGTACTTC.

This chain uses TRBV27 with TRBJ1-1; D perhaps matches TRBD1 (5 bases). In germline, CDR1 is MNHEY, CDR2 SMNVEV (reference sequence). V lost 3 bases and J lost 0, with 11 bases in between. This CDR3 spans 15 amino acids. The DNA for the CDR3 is TGTGCCAGCAGTTTGCAGGGAAACATGAACACTGAAGCTTTCTTT. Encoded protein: CASSLQGNMNTEAFF.

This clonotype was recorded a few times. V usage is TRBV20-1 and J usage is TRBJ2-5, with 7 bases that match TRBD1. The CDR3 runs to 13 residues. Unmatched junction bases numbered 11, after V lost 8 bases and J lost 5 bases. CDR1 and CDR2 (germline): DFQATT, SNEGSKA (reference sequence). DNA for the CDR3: TGCAGTCCCCAGGGGGACCGCCGTGAGACCCAGTACTTC. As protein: CSPQGDRRETQYF.

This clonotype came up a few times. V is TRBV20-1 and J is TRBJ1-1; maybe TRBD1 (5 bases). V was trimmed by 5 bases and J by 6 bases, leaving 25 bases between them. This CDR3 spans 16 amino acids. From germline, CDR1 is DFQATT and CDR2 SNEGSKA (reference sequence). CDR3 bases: TGCAGTGCTCCGAACCCTCGGACATCGGGAGGCGCTGAAGCTTTCTTT. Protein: CSAPNPRTSGGAEAFF.

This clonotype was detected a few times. The CDR3 nucleotides read TGTGCCAGCAGCTCCCCGGTACAGGGGAACACTGAAGCTTTCTTT. It codes for CASSSPVQGNTEAFF. The chain joins TRBV7-3 to TRBJ1-1; perhaps TRBD1 as D (6 bases). CDR3 length equals 15 residues. The germline gives CDR1 SGHTA, CDR2 FQGTGA. V was trimmed by 4 bases and J by 1 base, leaving 13 bases between them.

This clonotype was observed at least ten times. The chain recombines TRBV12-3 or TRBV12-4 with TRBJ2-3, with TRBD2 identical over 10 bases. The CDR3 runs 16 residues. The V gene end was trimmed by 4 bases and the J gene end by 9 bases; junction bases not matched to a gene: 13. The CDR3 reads CASSWKAGGPVGTQYF. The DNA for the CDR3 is TGTGCCAGCAGTTGGAAAGCGGGAGGGCCTGTGGGGACGCAGTATTTT.

The CDR3 DNA is TGTGCCAGCTCTTGGGACTTCTCTAACTCACCCCTCCACTTT. Its protein is CASSWDFSNSPLHF. V usage is TRBV18 and J usage is TRBJ1-6; D is perhaps TRBD1 (5 bases). This CDR3 has 14 residues. Trimming removed 6 bases at V and 10 bases at J, with 16 bases between. Germline V gene lookup returns CDR1 KGHSH and CDR2 LQKENI.

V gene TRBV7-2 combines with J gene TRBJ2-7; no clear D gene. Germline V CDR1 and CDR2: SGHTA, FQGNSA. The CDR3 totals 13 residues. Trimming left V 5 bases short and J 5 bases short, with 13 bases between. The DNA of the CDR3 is TGTGCCAGCAGCCTAGTTAGTAAACACGAGCAGTACTTC. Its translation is CASSLVSKHEQYF.

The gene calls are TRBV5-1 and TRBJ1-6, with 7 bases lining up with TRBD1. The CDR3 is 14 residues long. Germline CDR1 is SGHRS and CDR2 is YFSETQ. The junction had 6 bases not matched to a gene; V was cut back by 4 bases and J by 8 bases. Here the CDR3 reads CASSGGQLDSPLHF. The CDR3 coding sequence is TGCGCCAGCAGCGGGGGACAGCTGGATTCACCCCTCCACTTT.

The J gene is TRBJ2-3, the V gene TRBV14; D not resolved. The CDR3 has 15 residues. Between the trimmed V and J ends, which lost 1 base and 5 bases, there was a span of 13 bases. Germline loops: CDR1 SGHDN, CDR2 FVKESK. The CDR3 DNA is TGTGCCAGCAGCCAAGCCAAGGGATTTAGAGATACGCAGTATTTT. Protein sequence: CASSQAKGFRDTQYF.

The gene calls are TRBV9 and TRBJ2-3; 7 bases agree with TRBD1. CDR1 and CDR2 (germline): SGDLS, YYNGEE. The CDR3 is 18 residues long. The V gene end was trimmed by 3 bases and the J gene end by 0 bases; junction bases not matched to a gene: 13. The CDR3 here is CASSAGRTDRPSTDTQYF. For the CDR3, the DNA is TGTGCCAGCAGCGCGGGGCGAACGGACAGGCCCAGCACAGATACGCAGTATTTT.